This TCR beta chain emerged from a study of blood T cell repertoires in COVID-19. In the study overall: Samples of COVID-19 (acute and convalescent) were obtained from the United States, Italy and Spain. The analysed material was cDNA or gDNA that came from T cells, B-cell-depleted T cells, or PBMCs.

Original handling: Reference gene primer amplification gave estimated nucleated cell counts. Using immunoSEQ multiplex PCR, the repertoire was profiled, and TCRdb retains in-frame clones only, with some absent. That table supplies the V and J calls and clone size; D and trimming were determined from the DNA. The sample has about 94,000 clones; 80% to 85% are singletons. Germline V gives CDR1 SNHLY, CDR2 FYNNEI. V lost 6 bases to trimming and J lost 7 bases; unmatched junction nucleotides: 7. This CDR3 region has 15 residues. Sequencing used peripheral blood. This sequence joins TRBV2 and TRBJ2-1; 12 nucleotides align to TRBD2. The source of this sequence is a man aged 55-75 years with acute or convalescent COVID-19. CDR3 in DNA: TGTGCCAGCAGATCTAGCGGGGGGGCGTTTAATGAGCAGTTCTTC. Its protein product is CASRSSGGAFNEQFF.